Listed below are T cell receptor beta chains from one sample, sequenced in a study of T cell responses to AZD1222 COVID-19 vaccine. TCRdb's copy holds only in-frame clones and misses some; the assay was immunoSEQ multiplex PCR. Found here are approximately 100,000 clones, over 85% of them singletons; the top ten hold about 2.6%. Sequenced material: peripheral blood, taken on day 0 of MenACWY control vaccination. Every receptor here comes from an adult in good health. Both conserved end residues are part of each CDR3. The order of the fields is J gene, V gene, D gene, CDR3 protein, CDR3 DNA. The D gene is left open where the match is weak.

j_call: TRBJ1-2; v_call: TRBV29-1; d_call: NA; cdr3_aa: CSVDPTENYGYTF; cdr3_nt: TGCAGCGTTGATCCCACAGAGAACTATGGCTACACCTTC
j_call: TRBJ1-2; v_call: TRBV11-2; d_call: TRBD1; cdr3_aa: CASSPRTGANYGYTF; cdr3_nt: TGTGCCAGCAGCCCCCGGACAGGTGCTAACTATGGCTACACCTTC
j_call: TRBJ2-6; v_call: TRBV5-1; d_call: NA; cdr3_aa: CASSLRVLTSGANVLTF; cdr3_nt: TGCGCCAGCAGCTTGCGGGTTCTCACCTCTGGGGCCAACGTCCTGACTTTC
j_call: TRBJ1-2; v_call: TRBV11-2; d_call: NA; cdr3_aa: CASRPRGEGYTF; cdr3_nt: TGTGCCAGCAGGCCGAGGGGAGAAGGCTACACCTTC
j_call: TRBJ1-1; v_call: TRBV6-1; d_call: NA; cdr3_aa: CASSERRGITEAFF; cdr3_nt: TGTGCCAGCAGTGAACGCAGGGGAATCACTGAAGCTTTCTTT
j_call: TRBJ2-7; v_call: TRBV27; d_call: NA; cdr3_aa: CASSPSLGRVLHEQYF; cdr3_nt: TGTGCCAGCAGCCCGAGCTTGGGCAGGGTTCTTCACGAGCAGTACTTC
j_call: TRBJ2-2; v_call: TRBV7-2; d_call: NA; cdr3_aa: CASSLGVGHITGELFF; cdr3_nt: TGTGCCAGCAGCTTAGGGGTTGGACATATTACCGGGGAGCTGTTTTTT
j_call: TRBJ2-7; v_call: TRBV3-1/TRBV3-2; d_call: NA; cdr3_aa: CASSQGGGHEQYF; cdr3_nt: TGTGCCAGCAGCCAAGGAGGGGGACACGAGCAGTACTTC
j_call: TRBJ1-2; v_call: TRBV2; d_call: TRBD1; cdr3_aa: CASSEGRGDGYTF; cdr3_nt: TGTGCCAGCAGTGAGGGCAGGGGGGATGGCTACACCTTC
j_call: TRBJ1-5; v_call: TRBV27; d_call: TRBD1; cdr3_aa: CASRNRDSTNQPQHF; cdr3_nt: TGTGCCAGCAGAAACCGGGACAGCACCAATCAGCCCCAGCATTTT
j_call: TRBJ2-7; v_call: TRBV3-1/TRBV3-2; d_call: NA; cdr3_aa: CASSRLGGRYEQYF; cdr3_nt: TGTGCCAGCAGCCGACTCGGGGGCCGCTACGAGCAGTACTTC